The present T cell receptor beta chain was sequenced within a study of a mutant IDH1 vaccine in newly diagnosed glioma (dated by TCRdb to the early 2020s). About the investigation overall: Across visits V03 through V10, patients got a total of eight vaccinations, given in weeks 1, 3, 5, 7, 11, 15, 19 and 23. For exploratory analyses, longitudinal TCRB deep sequencing was carried out in 25 treated patients wherever samples were available. Prior to enrollment, standard therapy consisting of radiotherapy alone, temozolomide alone, or radiochemotherapy with temozolomide had been administered to patients, with the combination being received by most patients. Vaccination began 4-6 weeks after radiotherapy alone, or alongside temozolomide cycles in the chemotherapy-containing groups. Of the approximately 35 treated patients, approximately 62% were male and around 40% were female, and a mean age of 40.4 years was recorded. Six visits were used for peripheral blood collection: V03 (baseline), V05, V07, V10, V12 and V13. Findings and caveats that apply to the study as a whole: Vaccine-induced immune responses across multiple MHC alleles were detected in approximately 93% of patients. The authors noted that analyses of patient blood samples could not be reproduced because of sample limitations. Selection of PBMC samples for TCRB deep sequencing was based on availability. Pseudoprogression appeared unrelated to alterations in the top peripheral T cell clonotypes detected by TCRB sequencing.

The library was generated by the immunoSEQ multiplex PCR assay. Rearranged TCR beta chain sequences were amplified using the hsTCRB Kit according to the manufacturer's protocol. An Illumina MiSeq was used to sequence the TCRB libraries. In the authors' own workflow: The proprietary platform of the kit vendor was used for demultiplexing, trimming and gene mapping. Here the immuneACCESS table is served through TCRdb, limited to in-frame sequences with V and J called. Missing clones are a known gap in these copies; in checked studies unresolved V genes cover under half, and the rest lacks a known reason. V, J and clone size are taken as reported in that table, and D and trimming were inferred from the DNA itself. The sample table contains almost 85,000 clones; only one count was recorded for 65% to 90% of them. The ten largest account for roughly 2% of the sample. The germline V gene gives CDR1 as SGHAT and CDR2 as FQNNGV. Compared with germline, V lacks 2 bases and J lacks 4 bases; bases without a gene match: 1. Inclusive of the bounding cysteine and phenylalanine, the CDR3 is 14 residues long. CDR3 DNA only is kept here, 42 bases in frame from base 1.

The time point label of this sample denotes: week 23, last vaccination. A 20-mer mutant IDH1 peptide at 300 micrograms in Montanide made up each vaccine dose, which was injected subcutaneously together with topical imiquimod. All donors had newly diagnosed IDH1-mutant astrocytomas of WHO grade 3 or 4 that showed loss of nuclear ATRX. The samples were drawn from NOA16, a multicentre, single-arm, open-label phase I trial in Germany that tested a mutant IDH1 peptide vaccine in humans for the first time. Genomic DNA for TCRB sequencing was extracted from EDTA blood using the DNeasy Blood and Tissue Kit. This clone appeared a single time. The clone's antigen remains unknown. Per-base quality was not reported, and no clone a single base away is much larger than it.

The clonotype comes from a man in his thirties or forties with glioma. Some clones in this sample may be carry-over from other donors' samples. The rearranged segments are TRBV11-2 and TRBJ2-1; 8 nucleotides in the junction match TRBD2. The specimen was PBMCs, collected from a glioma patient whose treatment included an IDH1 peptide vaccine. In nucleotide form, the sequence is TGTGCCAGCAGCTTAAGCGGGGGATACAATGAGCAGTTCTTC. Its protein is CASSLSGGYNEQFF.